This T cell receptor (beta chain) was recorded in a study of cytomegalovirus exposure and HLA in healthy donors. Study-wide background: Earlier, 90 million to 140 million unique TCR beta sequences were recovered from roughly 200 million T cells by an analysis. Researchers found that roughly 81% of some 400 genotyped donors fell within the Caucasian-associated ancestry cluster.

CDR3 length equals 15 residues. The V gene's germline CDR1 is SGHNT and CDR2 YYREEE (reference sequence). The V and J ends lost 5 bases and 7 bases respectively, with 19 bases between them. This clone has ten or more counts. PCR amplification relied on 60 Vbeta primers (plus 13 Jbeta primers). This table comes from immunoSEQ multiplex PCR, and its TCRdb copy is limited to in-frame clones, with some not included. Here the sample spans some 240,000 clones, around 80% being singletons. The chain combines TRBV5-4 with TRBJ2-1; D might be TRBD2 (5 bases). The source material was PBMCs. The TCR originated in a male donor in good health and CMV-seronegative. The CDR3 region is CASRPGSAAANEQFF. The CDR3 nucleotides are TGTGCCAGCAGACCCGGGTCCGCAGCGGCAAATGAGCAGTTCTTC. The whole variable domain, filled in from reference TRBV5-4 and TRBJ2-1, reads ETGVTQSPTHLIKTRGQQVTLRCSSQSGHNTVSWYQQALGQGPQFIFQYYREEENGRGNFPPRFSGLQFPNYSSELNVNALELDDSALYLCASRPGSAAANEQFFGPGTRLTVL.